The rows below give T cell receptor beta chains drawn from one sample of a study of T cells expressing NK-cell markers. TCRdb reworked the 5' RACE reads into one entry per CDR3 protein, no DNA. The table for this sample gives over 100,000 distinct CDR3 sequences. Sequencing input: blood T cells: a sorted CD56 or NKG2C T cell subset, CD4+ or CD8+ T cells, or bulk PBMC T cells (not recorded which). These receptors were collected from a woman aged 18 to 75 in good health. Both conserved end residues are part of each CDR3.

V gene: TRBV28; J gene: TRBJ1-3; CDR3 length: 14; CDR3 protein: CASSFRGTGNTIYF
V gene: TRBV5-5; J gene: TRBJ1-5; CDR3 length: 16; CDR3 protein: CASSEGQTIVNQPQHF
V gene: TRBV2; J gene: TRBJ1-5; CDR3 length: 18; CDR3 protein: CASREFGFGQGGDQPQHF
V gene: TRBV6-1; J gene: TRBJ2-1; CDR3 length: 14; CDR3 protein: CASSPDRRYNEQFF
V gene: TRBV12-3/TRBV12-4; J gene: TRBJ2-1; CDR3 length: 14; CDR3 protein: CASRTSSSYNEQFF
V gene: TRBV6-5; J gene: TRBJ2-1; CDR3 length: 12; CDR3 protein: CATGQPYNEQFF
V gene: TRBV7-2; J gene: TRBJ2-1; CDR3 length: 13; CDR3 protein: CASSWGQGYEQFF
V gene: TRBV29-1; J gene: TRBJ2-7; CDR3 length: 14; CDR3 protein: CSGEAGGEPYEQYF
V gene: TRBV7-9; J gene: TRBJ2-1; CDR3 length: 17; CDR3 protein: CASSPGTSGSPAHEQFF
V gene: TRBV12-3/TRBV12-4; J gene: TRBJ2-5; CDR3 length: 18; CDR3 protein: CASSLVGWGQGASETQYF
V gene: TRBV29-1; J gene: TRBJ2-7; CDR3 length: 18; CDR3 protein: CSVEEASQGLAGEQEQYF
V gene: TRBV28; J gene: TRBJ1-5; CDR3 length: 14; CDR3 protein: CASSPQGAGQPQHF
V gene: TRBV6-1; J gene: TRBJ1-2; CDR3 length: 13; CDR3 protein: CASRMEERGGYTF
V gene: TRBV13; J gene: TRBJ2-1; CDR3 length: 13; CDR3 protein: CASSFRRLNEQFF
V gene: TRBV4-1; J gene: TRBJ1-2; CDR3 length: 14; CDR3 protein: CASSQDPGALGYTF
V gene: TRBV20-1; J gene: TRBJ1-5; CDR3 length: 13; CDR3 protein: CSVEEGSNQPQHF
V gene: TRBV3-1; J gene: TRBJ2-7; CDR3 length: 17; CDR3 protein: CASSQEVLWAGEYEQYF
V gene: TRBV6-2/TRBV6-3; J gene: TRBJ2-1; CDR3 length: 16; CDR3 protein: CASSYSLAGSYNEQFF
V gene: TRBV28; J gene: TRBJ1-3; CDR3 length: 12; CDR3 protein: CASRTEGDTIYF
V gene: TRBV12-3/TRBV12-4; J gene: TRBJ2-5; CDR3 length: 14; CDR3 protein: CASSLGNQGETQYF
V gene: TRBV6-5; J gene: TRBJ2-3; CDR3 length: 15; CDR3 protein: CASSNRDFSTDTQYF
V gene: TRBV20-1; J gene: TRBJ2-1; CDR3 length: 16; CDR3 protein: CSASPLLADDRTEQFF
V gene: TRBV15; J gene: TRBJ2-5; CDR3 length: 14; CDR3 protein: CATSRGTVSETQYF
V gene: TRBV7-2; J gene: TRBJ2-3; CDR3 length: 14; CDR3 protein: CASTSQAATDTQYF
V gene: TRBV28; J gene: TRBJ2-1; CDR3 length: 13; CDR3 protein: CASSLTPGNEQFF
V gene: TRBV3-1; J gene: TRBJ1-4; CDR3 length: 17; CDR3 protein: CASSHLGRDREDEKLFF
V gene: TRBV7-9; J gene: TRBJ2-3; CDR3 length: 14; CDR3 protein: CASSLESVAQTQYF
V gene: TRBV14; J gene: TRBJ2-7; CDR3 length: 13; CDR3 protein: CASSHLQGWEQYF
V gene: TRBV5-4; J gene: TRBJ2-3; CDR3 length: 13; CDR3 protein: CACSGVGTDTQYF
V gene: TRBV4-3; J gene: TRBJ1-4; CDR3 length: 13; CDR3 protein: CASSQGAGRKLFF
V gene: TRBV12-3/TRBV12-4; J gene: TRBJ2-7; CDR3 length: 13; CDR3 protein: CASTPDSNYEQYF
V gene: TRBV9; J gene: TRBJ2-1; CDR3 length: 14; CDR3 protein: CASSPRGNGDEQFF
V gene: TRBV7-9; J gene: TRBJ2-1; CDR3 length: 17; CDR3 protein: CASSLAPGLSSYNEQFF
V gene: TRBV29-1; J gene: TRBJ2-5; CDR3 length: 12; CDR3 protein: CSAPVWGETQYF
V gene: TRBV7-9; J gene: TRBJ2-1; CDR3 length: 14; CDR3 protein: CASSPWSAGGEQFF
V gene: TRBV4-1; J gene: TRBJ1-1; CDR3 length: 15; CDR3 protein: CASSLSVQGNTEAFF
V gene: TRBV23-1; J gene: TRBJ2-3; CDR3 length: 13; CDR3 protein: CASSRRSVDTQYF
V gene: TRBV28; J gene: TRBJ2-1; CDR3 length: 14; CDR3 protein: CASRSAGGDTEQFF
V gene: TRBV27; J gene: TRBJ2-7; CDR3 length: 16; CDR3 protein: CASSQNAGTAFYEQYF
V gene: TRBV5-4; J gene: TRBJ2-7; CDR3 length: 14; CDR3 protein: CASRARDYPYEQYF
V gene: TRBV4-3; J gene: TRBJ1-2; CDR3 length: 15; CDR3 protein: CASSQPAGAAYGYTF
V gene: TRBV12-3/TRBV12-4; J gene: TRBJ1-6; CDR3 length: 14; CDR3 protein: CASSLGTGASPLHF
V gene: TRBV12-3/TRBV12-4; J gene: TRBJ2-1; CDR3 length: 15; CDR3 protein: CASSLQSPSYNEQFF